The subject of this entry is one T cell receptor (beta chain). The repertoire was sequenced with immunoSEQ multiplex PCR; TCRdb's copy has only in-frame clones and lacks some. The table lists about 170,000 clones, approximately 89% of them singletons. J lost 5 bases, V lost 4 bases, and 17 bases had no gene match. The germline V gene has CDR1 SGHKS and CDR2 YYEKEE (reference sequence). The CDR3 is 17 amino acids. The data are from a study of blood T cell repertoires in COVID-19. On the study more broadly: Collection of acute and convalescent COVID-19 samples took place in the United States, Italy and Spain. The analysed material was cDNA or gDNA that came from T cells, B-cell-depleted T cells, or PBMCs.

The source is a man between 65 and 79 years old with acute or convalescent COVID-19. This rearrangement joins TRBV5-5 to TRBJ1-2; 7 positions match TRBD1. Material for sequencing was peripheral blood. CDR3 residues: CASSLRDSPSLGYGYTF. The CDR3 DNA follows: TGTGCCAGCAGCCTACGGGACAGCCCATCCCTGGGGTATGGCTACACCTTC.